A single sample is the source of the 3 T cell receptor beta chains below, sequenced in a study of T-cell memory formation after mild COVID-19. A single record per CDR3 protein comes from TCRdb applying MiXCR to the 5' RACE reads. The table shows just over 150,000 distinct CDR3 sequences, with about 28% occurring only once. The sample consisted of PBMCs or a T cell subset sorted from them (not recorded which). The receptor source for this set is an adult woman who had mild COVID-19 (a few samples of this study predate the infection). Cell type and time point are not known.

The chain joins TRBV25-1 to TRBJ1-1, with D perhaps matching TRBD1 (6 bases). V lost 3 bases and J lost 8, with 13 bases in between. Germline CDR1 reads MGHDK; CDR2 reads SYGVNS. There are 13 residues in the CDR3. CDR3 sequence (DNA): TGTGCCAGCAGTGACGTCAACAGGGAGGAAGCTTTCTTT. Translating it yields CASSDVNREEAFF.

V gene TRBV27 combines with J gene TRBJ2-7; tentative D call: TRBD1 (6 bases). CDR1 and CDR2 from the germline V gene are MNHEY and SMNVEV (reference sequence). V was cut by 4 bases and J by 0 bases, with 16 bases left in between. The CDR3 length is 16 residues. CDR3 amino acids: CASSSLQGASSYEQYF. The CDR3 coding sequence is TGTGCCAGCAGTTCATTACAGGGAGCCAGCTCCTACGAGCAGTACTTC.

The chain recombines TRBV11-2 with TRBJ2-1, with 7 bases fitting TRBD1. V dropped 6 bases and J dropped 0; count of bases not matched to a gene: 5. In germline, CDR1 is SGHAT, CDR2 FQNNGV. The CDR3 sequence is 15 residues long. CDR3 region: CASRTGDSSYNEQFF. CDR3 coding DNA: TGTGCCAGCAGAACAGGGGATAGCTCCTACAATGAGCAGTTCTTC.